This T cell receptor beta chain comes out of a study of beta chain features in type 1 diabetes. Study at large: Sorted cells, more than 95,000,000 in number, were examined across all samples.

cDNA synthesis used the whole RNA isolate, giving expressed TCRB sequences. Libraries were prepared by immunoSEQ multiplex PCR; TCRdb keeps only in-frame clonotypes and omits some of them. The profile shows about 360,000 clones, roughly an eighth of them singletons. Only a few counts were recorded for this clone. The specimen was naive CD4+ T cells from blood. This TCR was sampled from a man younger than 35 in good health.

The CDR3 reads CATSRAGTGGGYGYTF. Here the CDR3 DNA reads TGTGCCACCAGCAGAGCAGGGACAGGGGGCGGATATGGCTACACCTTC. The chain couples TRBV15 to TRBJ1-2; TRBD1 matches at 12 bases. CDR3 size: 16 residues. Trimming removed 1 base from V and 5 bases from J; junction bases left unmatched: 5. The germline V gene encodes CDR1 LNHNV and CDR2 YYDKDF (reference sequence).